The text below deals with one T cell receptor (beta chain). Its matching antigen is unknown. This sample was taken from a study of T cells in narcolepsy. Study summary: Healthy controls were enrolled alongside patients with narcolepsy type 1 or type 2.

Here immunoSEQ multiplex PCR was the method, and the copy in TCRdb shows in-frame clones only, minus some. Among tens of thousands of clones listed, around three quarters were seen once. Study-wide findings and caveats: Blood of same and different patients, but not healthy controls, reportedly held recurring autoreactive clonotypes. HCRT-specific and TRIB2-specific autoreactive clonotypes appeared among same-patient CSF and blood CD4+ clonotypes.

CDR1 is SGHDT, CDR2 YYEEEE, per germline. V lost 4 bases to trimming and J lost 5 bases; unmatched junction nucleotides: 10. There are 15 residues in the CDR3. The chain is built from TRBV5-6 and TRBJ2-3; 7 positions agree with TRBD1. The receptor was isolated from a human donor in good health. The sample was memory (CD45RA-) CD4+ T cells from blood. The CDR3, as DNA: TGTGCCAGCAGCGCGTACAGGGGATCCCGAGATACGCAGTATTTT. This translates into CASSAYRGSRDTQYF.